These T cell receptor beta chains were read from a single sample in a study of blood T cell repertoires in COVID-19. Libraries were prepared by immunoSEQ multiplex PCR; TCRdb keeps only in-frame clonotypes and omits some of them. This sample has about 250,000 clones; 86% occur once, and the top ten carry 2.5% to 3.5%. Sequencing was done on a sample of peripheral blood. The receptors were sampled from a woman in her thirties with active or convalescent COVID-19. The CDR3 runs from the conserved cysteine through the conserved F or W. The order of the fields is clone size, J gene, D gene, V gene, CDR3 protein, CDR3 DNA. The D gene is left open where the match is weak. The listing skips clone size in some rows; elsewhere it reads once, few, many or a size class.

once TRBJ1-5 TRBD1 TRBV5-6 CASSLRTGGISNQPQHF TGTGCCAGCAGCTTGAGGACAGGGGGAATTAGCAATCAGCCCCAGCATTTT
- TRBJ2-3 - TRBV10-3 CAIMAVNTDTQYF TGTGCCATCATGGCGGTGAACACAGATACGCAGTATTTT
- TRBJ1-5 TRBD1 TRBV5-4 CASSLGGTGHQPQHF TGTGCCAGCAGCTTGGGAGGGACAGGGCATCAGCCCCAGCATTTT
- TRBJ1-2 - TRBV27 CASSLLGGSDYGYTF TGTGCCAGCAGTTTATTAGGAGGTTCGGACTATGGCTACACCTTC
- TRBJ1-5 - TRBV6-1 CASSEVLGDQPQHF TGTGCCAGCAGTGAAGTTTTAGGGGATCAGCCCCAGCATTTT
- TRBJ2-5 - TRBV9 CASSAGTQEGETQYF TGTGCCAGCAGCGCAGGGACTCAAGAGGGGGAGACCCAGTACTTC
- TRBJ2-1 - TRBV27 CASSFPDSYNEQFF TGTGCCAGCAGTTTCCCGGACAGCTACAATGAGCAGTTCTTC
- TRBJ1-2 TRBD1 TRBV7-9 CASSAGQGFNTF TGTGCCAGCAGCGCGGGACAGGGATTCAACACCTTC
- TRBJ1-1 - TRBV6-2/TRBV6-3 CASSPHKRGDTEAFF TGTGCCAGCAGTCCCCATAAACGCGGGGACACTGAAGCTTTCTTT
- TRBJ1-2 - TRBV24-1 CATSDLDSNYGYTF TGTGCCACCAGTGATTTGGACAGTAACTATGGCTACACCTTC
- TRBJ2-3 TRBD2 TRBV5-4 CASSFGLAGITDTQYF TGTGCCAGCAGCTTCGGACTAGCGGGGATCACAGATACGCAGTATTTT
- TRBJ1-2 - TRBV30 CAWSGLTSRGGYGYTF TGTGCCTGGAGTGGGCTAACATCCAGGGGCGGCTATGGCTACACCTTC
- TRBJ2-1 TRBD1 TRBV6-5 CASRTGQARYNEQFF TGTGCCAGCAGGACGGGACAGGCTCGATACAATGAGCAGTTCTTC
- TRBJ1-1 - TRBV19 CASIRRGPMNTEAFF TGTGCCAGTATACGGAGGGGACCCATGAACACTGAAGCTTTCTTT
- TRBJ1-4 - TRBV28 CASSFGGGPNEKLFF TGTGCCAGCAGTTTTGGCGGGGGGCCTAATGAAAAACTGTTTTTT
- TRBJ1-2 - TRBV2 CASSGESKNYGYTF TGTGCCAGCAGCGGAGAGTCGAAGAACTATGGCTACACCTTC
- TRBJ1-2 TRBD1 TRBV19 CASSRAALTGAFLYGYTF TGTGCCAGTAGTCGGGCCGCACTAACAGGGGCCTTCCTCTATGGCTACACCTTC
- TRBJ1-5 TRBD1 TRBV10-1 CASRPTGGGNQPQHF TGCGCCAGCAGGCCTACAGGGGGCGGGAATCAGCCCCAGCATTTT
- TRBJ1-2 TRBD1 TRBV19 CASSIDGQGTYGYTF TGTGCCAGTAGTATAGACGGACAGGGTACCTATGGCTACACCTTC
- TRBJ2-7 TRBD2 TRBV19 CASSRVGGAEQYF TGTGCCAGTAGTAGAGTCGGGGGGGCCGAGCAGTACTTC
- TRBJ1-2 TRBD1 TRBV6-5 CASSSGTGLGYTF TGTGCCAGCAGTTCCGGGACAGGGCTCGGCTACACCTTC
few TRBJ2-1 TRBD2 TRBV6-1 CASSVAGGSYNEQFF TGTGCCAGCAGTGTAGCGGGGGGATCCTACAATGAGCAGTTCTTC
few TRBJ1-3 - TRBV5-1 CASSGEPGYGNTIYF TGCGCCAGCAGCGGAGAACCGGGATACGGAAACACCATATATTTT
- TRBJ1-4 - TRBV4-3 CASSQDLGGLGGEKLFF TGCGCCAGCAGCCAAGATTTGGGAGGCCTAGGCGGGGAAAAACTGTTTTTT
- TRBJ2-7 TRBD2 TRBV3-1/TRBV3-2 CASSQRGGLYEQYF TGTGCCAGCAGCCAACGGGGGGGCCTCTACGAGCAGTACTTC
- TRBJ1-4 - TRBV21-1 CASSKRAGLREKLFF TGTGCCAGCAGCAAAAGAGCGGGGCTACGAGAAAAACTGTTTTTT
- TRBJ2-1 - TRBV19 CASSITYNEQFF TGTGCCAGTAGTATTACATACAATGAGCAGTTCTTC
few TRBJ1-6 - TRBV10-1 CASSELSAWNSPLHF TGCGCCAGCAGTGAGCTGTCAGCGTGGAATTCACCCCTCCACTTT
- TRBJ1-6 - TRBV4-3 CASSQDGAGESPLHF TGCGCCAGCAGCCAAGATGGTGCAGGGGAATCACCCCTCCACTTT
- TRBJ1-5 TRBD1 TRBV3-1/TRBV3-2 CASSQGPSGQGIGYSNQPQHF TGTGCCAGCAGCCAAGGACCCTCCGGACAGGGGATAGGGTATAGCAATCAGCCCCAGCATTTT
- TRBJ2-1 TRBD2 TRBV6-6 CASSFETSGGMNEQFF TGTGCCAGCAGTTTCGAGACTAGCGGGGGGATGAATGAGCAGTTCTTC
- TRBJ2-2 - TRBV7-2 CASSLRAFSGELFF TGTGCCAGCAGCCTTAGAGCCTTTTCCGGGGAGCTGTTTTTT
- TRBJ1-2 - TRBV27 CASSLGGVGGYTF TGTGCCAGCAGTTTAGGGGGGGTAGGCGGCTACACCTTC
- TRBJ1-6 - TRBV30 CAWSEGLMDSPLHF TGTGCCTGGAGCGAGGGACTTATGGACTCACCCCTCCACTTT
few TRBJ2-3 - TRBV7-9 CASSFPFQASTDTQYF TGTGCCAGCAGCTTTCCCTTCCAGGCAAGCACAGATACGCAGTATTTT
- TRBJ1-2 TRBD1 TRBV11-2 CASSKYKCRQGRNYGYTF TGTGCCAGCAGCAAATATAAATGTAGACAGGGACGGAACTATGGCTACACCTTC
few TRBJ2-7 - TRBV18 CASSPGGGQFEQYF TGTGCCAGCTCACCTGGGGGGGGCCAGTTCGAGCAGTACTTC
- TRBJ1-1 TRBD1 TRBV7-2 CASSLTGTNTEAFF TGTGCCAGCAGCTTGACAGGGACGAACACTGAAGCTTTCTTT
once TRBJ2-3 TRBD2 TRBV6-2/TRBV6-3 CASSYFLAGGRAKAQYF TGTGCCAGCAGTTACTTTTTAGCGGGCGGACGAGCTAAGGCGCAGTATTTT
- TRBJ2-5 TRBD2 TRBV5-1 CASSSWWGGEETQYF TGCGCCAGCAGCTCCTGGTGGGGGGGGGAAGAGACCCAGTACTTC
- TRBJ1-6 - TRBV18 CASSLGGHNSPLHF TGTGCCAGCTCACTCGGGGGTCATAATTCACCCCTCCACTTT
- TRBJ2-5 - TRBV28 CASRSRGETQYF TGTGCTAGCCGGTCCAGGGGAGAGACCCAGTACTTC
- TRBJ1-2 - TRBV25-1 CASSENRDTLLYGYTF TGTGCCAGCAGTGAAAACAGGGATACCCTTCTCTATGGCTACACCTTC
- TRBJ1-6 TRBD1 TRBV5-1 CASSLTGTGSNSPLHF TGCGCCAGCAGCTTAACCGGGACAGGGAGTAATTCACCCCTCCACTTT
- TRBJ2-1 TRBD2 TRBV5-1 CATSSSGEPNEQFF TGCGCCACGTCCTCTAGCGGGGAACCCAATGAGCAGTTCTTC
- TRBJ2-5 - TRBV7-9 CASSFSGARETQYF TGTGCCAGCAGCTTTTCAGGGGCACGGGAGACCCAGTACTTC
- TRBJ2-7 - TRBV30 CAWRYGNGQYSYEQYF TGTGCCTGGAGGTATGGTAATGGACAGTATTCCTACGAGCAGTACTTC
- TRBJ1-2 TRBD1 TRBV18 CASSTTTDRGIGGYTF TGTGCCAGCTCAACCACAACGGACAGGGGGATAGGAGGCTACACCTTC
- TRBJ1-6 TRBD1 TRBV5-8 CASSPHRGYNSPLHF TGTGCCAGCAGCCCACACAGGGGTTATAATTCACCCCTCCACTTT
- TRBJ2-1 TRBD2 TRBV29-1 CSSRTSGGNEQFF TGCAGCTCGCGGACTAGCGGCGGCAATGAGCAGTTCTTC
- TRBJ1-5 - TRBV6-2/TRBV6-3 CASSYGGNQPQHF TGTGCCAGCAGTTACGGAGGCAATCAGCCCCAGCATTTT
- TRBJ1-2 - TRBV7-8 CASSSPTGLDGYTF TGTGCCAGCAGCTCGCCGACAGGCCTGGATGGCTACACCTTC
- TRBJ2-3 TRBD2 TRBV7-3 CASSPTSGPTDTQYF TGTGCCAGCAGCCCGACTAGCGGTCCCACAGATACGCAGTATTTT
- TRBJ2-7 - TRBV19 CASSIELRRPYEQYF TGTGCCAGTAGTATCGAGTTGAGGCGACCCTACGAGCAGTACTTC
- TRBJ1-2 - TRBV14 CASSQATHFGGNYGYTF TGTGCCAGCAGCCAAGCCACTCACTTCGGGGGGAACTATGGCTACACCTTC